These T cell receptor beta chains were read from a single sample in a study of cytomegalovirus exposure and HLA in healthy donors. This table comes from immunoSEQ multiplex PCR, and its TCRdb copy is limited to in-frame clones, with some not included. The profile shows more than 75,000 clones, almost 85% of them singletons. Sequenced material: PBMCs. The receptor source for this set is a young woman in good health and CMV-seropositive. The CDR3 runs from the conserved cysteine through the conserved F or W. A D gene is named only where the DNA matches it firmly. Only some rows state a clone size, as once, few, many or a class for expanded clones.

>TRBJ2-1|TRBD1|TRBV4-1|-
CASSRAGGVLFF
TGCGCCAGCAGCCGAGCAGGGGGAGTTCTGTTCTTC
>TRBJ1-2|-|TRBV10-3|-
CAISDGDFNYGYTF
TGTGCCATCAGTGACGGTGATTTCAACTATGGCTACACCTTC
>TRBJ2-5|TRBD1|TRBV27|once
CASSFRTGRLRETQYF
TGTGCCAGCAGTTTTCGGACAGGGCGGTTGAGAGAGACCCAGTACTTC
>TRBJ1-2|-|TRBV6-6|-
CASSYSDRNYGYTF
TGTGCCAGCAGTTACTCGGACAGAAACTATGGCTACACCTTC
>TRBJ1-2|-|TRBV5-8|-
CASSLVWQAGGYTF
TGTGCCAGCAGCTTAGTGTGGCAGGCTGGTGGCTACACCTTC
>TRBJ1-5|TRBD1|TRBV29-1|once
CSVWTGELDQPQHF
TGCAGCGTGTGGACAGGGGAACTGGATCAGCCCCAGCATTTT
>TRBJ2-1|TRBD2|TRBV6-5|-
CASSYFSGGGYNEQFF
TGTGCCAGCAGTTACTTTTCCGGCGGGGGCTACAATGAGCAGTTCTTC
>TRBJ2-7|TRBD1|TRBV5-1|-
CASSPGTGGDEQYF
TGCGCCAGCAGCCCCGGGACAGGGGGCGACGAGCAGTACTTC
>TRBJ2-3|TRBD2|TRBV5-1|-
CASSLGVGSGSRDTQYF
TGCGCCAGCAGCTTGGGGGTGGGTAGCGGGAGCCGAGATACGCAGTATTTT
>TRBJ1-3|TRBD1|TRBV7-2|-
CASSYTDRANTIYF
TGTGCCAGCAGCTACACGGACAGGGCCAACACCATATATTTT
>TRBJ2-5|-|TRBV5-1|-
CASTLPRGSGQASSGIRETQYF
TGCGCCAGCACCCTACCAAGGGGGTCGGGCCAAGCGAGCTCGGGGATACGGGAGACCCAGTACTTC
>TRBJ2-3|-|TRBV27|few
CASSFTRTDTQYF
TGTGCCAGCAGTTTTACTCGGACAGATACGCAGTATTTT
>TRBJ1-4|-|TRBV28|once
CASSPRQDLLKLFF
TGTGCCAGCAGTCCCCGACAGGACCTCTTGAAACTGTTTTTT
>TRBJ1-6|-|TRBV5-8|-
CASSLASRTIRF
TGTGCCAGCAGCTTGGCATCCAGGACAATTCGCTTT
>TRBJ1-1|-|TRBV10-3|-
CAIGGEGVLTEAFF
TGTGCCATCGGAGGGGAGGGGGTCCTCACTGAAGCTTTCTTT
>TRBJ2-7|TRBD1|TRBV25-1|-
CASETGTVKHEQYF
TGTGCCAGCGAGACCGGGACAGTCAAGCACGAGCAGTACTTC
>TRBJ1-1|-|TRBV5-1|-
CASSLGVGVGTEAFF
TGCGCCAGCAGCTTAGGGGTTGGCGTGGGCACTGAAGCTTTCTTT
>TRBJ1-2|-|TRBV2|-
CASSEALEGNYGYTF
TGTGCCAGCAGTGAAGCGCTCGAGGGCAACTATGGCTACACCTTC
>TRBJ1-3|-|TRBV9|-
CASSAQQGLSGDPGNTIYF
TGTGCCAGCAGCGCCCAGCAGGGTCTTTCTGGTGATCCTGGAAACACCATATATTTT
>TRBJ2-1|TRBD2|TRBV29-1|-
CSVSPAGGGDYNEQFF
TGCAGCGTATCACCAGCGGGAGGCGGGGACTACAATGAGCAGTTCTTC
>TRBJ2-5|TRBD2|TRBV6-5|few
CASSTGLAGEETQYF
TGTGCCAGCAGCACGGGACTAGCGGGAGAAGAGACCCAGTACTTC
>TRBJ2-7|-|TRBV5-4|-
CASSSWLKPYEQYF
TGTGCCAGCAGCTCATGGTTAAAGCCCTACGAGCAGTACTTC
>TRBJ2-7|-|TRBV9|once
CASSEGLLSSYEQYF
TGTGCCAGCAGTGAGGGACTCCTAAGCTCCTACGAGCAGTACTTC
>TRBJ2-2|TRBD1|TRBV7-6|-
CASSSGQGALPGELFF
TGTGCCAGCAGCTCCGGTCAGGGGGCGCTGCCCGGGGAGCTGTTTTTT
>TRBJ1-6|TRBD1|TRBV5-4|-
CASSWGQGYSPLHF
TGTGCCAGCAGCTGGGGACAGGGGTATTCACCCCTCCACTTT
>TRBJ2-5|-|TRBV4-1|-
CASSQDRETQYF
TGCGCCAGCAGCCAAGACCGAGAGACCCAGTACTTC
>TRBJ2-7|-|TRBV5-1|-
CASSVTGTYEQYF
TGCGCCAGCAGCGTAACAGGGACCTACGAGCAGTACTTC
>TRBJ2-5|-|TRBV12-5|-
CASVRTGFGETQYF
TGTGCTAGTGTGAGAACAGGGTTTGGAGAGACCCAGTACTTC
>TRBJ2-7|-|TRBV2|-
CASSRTNEQYF
TGTGCCAGCAGTCGGACTAACGAGCAGTACTTC
>TRBJ2-3|TRBD1|TRBV5-4|many
CASSLQGATDTQYF
TGTGCCAGCAGCTTGCAGGGGGCGACAGATACGCAGTATTTT
>TRBJ1-6|TRBD1|TRBV4-1|-
CATRRGPNNSPLHF
TGCGCCACCAGGAGGGGGCCCAATAATTCACCCCTCCACTTT
>TRBJ2-4|-|TRBV15|-
CATSFGLAQNIQYF
TGTGCCACCAGCTTCGGACTCGCCCAAAACATTCAGTACTTC
>TRBJ1-1|TRBD1|TRBV7-9|once
CSSSSQGDEAFF
TGTTCCAGCAGCTCACAGGGGGATGAAGCTTTCTTT
>TRBJ2-7|TRBD2|TRBV9|-
CASSRLAGPRGEQYF
TGTGCCAGCAGCCGATTAGCGGGACCGAGGGGCGAGCAGTACTTC
>TRBJ1-1|TRBD1|TRBV25-1|few
CASSRPGQGGSEAFF
TGTGCCAGCAGTCGCCCGGGACAGGGAGGATCTGAAGCTTTCTTT